The T cell receptor beta chain under discussion was sequenced for a study of identical twins. Looked up from germline, CDR1 is MNHEY and CDR2 is SVGAGI. CDR3 length: 13 residues. MiXCR, run by TCRdb on the 5' RACE reads, gives a single entry per CDR3 protein. The table includes 150,000 or so distinct CDR3 sequences, roughly 3.3% detected once. Findings and limits, study-wide: Abundant beta clonotypes from cord blood had fewer insertions, unlike memory repertoires, which showed none. Models underestimated out-of-frame TCR alpha sharing in monozygotic twins.

This clonotype was observed a few times. Antigen specificity is unknown. A junction boundary mismatches the germline segment, possibly from a read error. The origin of this receptor is a young man in good health. Specimen: memory T cells sorted from blood. V is TRBV6-5 and J is TRBJ2-2; D is undetermined. CDR3 residues: CASSDSLGRELFF. CDR3 sequence (DNA): TGTGCCAGCAGTGACTCCCTGGGTCGGGAGCTGTTTTTT.